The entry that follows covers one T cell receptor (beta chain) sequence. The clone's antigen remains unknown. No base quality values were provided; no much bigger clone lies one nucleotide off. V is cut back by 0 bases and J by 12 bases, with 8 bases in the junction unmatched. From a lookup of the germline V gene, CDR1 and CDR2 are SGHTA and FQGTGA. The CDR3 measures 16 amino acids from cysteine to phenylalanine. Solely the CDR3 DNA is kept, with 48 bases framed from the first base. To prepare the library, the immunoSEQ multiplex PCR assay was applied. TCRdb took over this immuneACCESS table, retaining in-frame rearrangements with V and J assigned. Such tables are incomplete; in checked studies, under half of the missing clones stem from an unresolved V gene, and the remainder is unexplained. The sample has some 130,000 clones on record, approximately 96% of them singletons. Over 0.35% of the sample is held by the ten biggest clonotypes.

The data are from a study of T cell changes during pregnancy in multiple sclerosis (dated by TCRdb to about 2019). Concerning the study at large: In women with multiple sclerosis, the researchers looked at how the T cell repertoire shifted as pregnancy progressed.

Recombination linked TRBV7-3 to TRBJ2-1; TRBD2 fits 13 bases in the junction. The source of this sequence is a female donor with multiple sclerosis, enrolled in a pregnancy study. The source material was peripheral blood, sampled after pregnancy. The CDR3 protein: CASSLTGLAGPVGQFF. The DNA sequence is TGTGCCAGCAGCTTAACGGGACTAGCGGGACCGGTGGGGCAGTTCTTC.